The clone carrying this T cell receptor beta chain has more than one count but fewer than ten. This sample was included in a study of blood T cell repertoires in COVID-19. Looking at the study overall: The cDNA or gDNA used as material had been derived from T cells, B-cell-depleted T cells, or PBMCs.

Data came from immunoSEQ multiplex PCR; TCRdb stores just in-frame clones and leaves some out. In the table there are under 500,000 clones, 70% to 90% of which are singletons. Individuals aged roughly 18 to 95 years were recruited from fewer than 25 US areas. This clonotype was obtained from a young woman with acute COVID-19. What was sequenced was PBMCs or T cells enriched from blood (not recorded which).

CDR3 sequence: CASTERRRRDFNTGELFF. DNA of the CDR3: TGTGCCAGCACCGAGAGGAGAAGGCGGGACTTTAACACCGGGGAGCTGTTTTTT. The V gene is TRBV5-4, the J gene TRBJ2-2; the D gene is possibly TRBD2 (6 bases). The CDR3 covers 18 residues. V was clipped by 6 bases and J by 2 bases, with 23 bases between them. The germline V gene encodes CDR1 SGHNT and CDR2 YYREEE (reference sequence). The whole variable domain, filled in from reference TRBV5-4 and TRBJ2-2, reads ETGVTQSPTHLIKTRGQQVTLRCSSQSGHNTVSWYQQALGQGPQFIFQYYREEENGRGNFPPRFSGLQFPNYSSELNVNALELDDSALYLCASTERRRRDFNTGELFFGEGSRLTVL.